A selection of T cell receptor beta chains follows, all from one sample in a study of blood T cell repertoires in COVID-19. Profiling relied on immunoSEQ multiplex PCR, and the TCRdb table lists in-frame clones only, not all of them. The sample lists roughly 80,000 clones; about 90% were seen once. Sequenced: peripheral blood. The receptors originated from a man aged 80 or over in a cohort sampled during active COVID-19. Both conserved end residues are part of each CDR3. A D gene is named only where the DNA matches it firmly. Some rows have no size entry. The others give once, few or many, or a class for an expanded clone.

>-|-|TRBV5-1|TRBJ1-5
TGCGCCAGCAGCCCCGACAGGAATCAGCCCCAGCATTTT
CASSPDRNQPQHF
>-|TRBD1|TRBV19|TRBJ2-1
TGTGCCAGTAGTATGACAGACAGGGATAATGAGCAGTTCTTC
CASSMTDRDNEQFF
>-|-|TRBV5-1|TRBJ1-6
TGCGCCAGCAGCTTGAGACAGCTACCTGATTCACCCCTCCACTTT
CASSLRQLPDSPLHF
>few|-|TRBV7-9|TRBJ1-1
TGTGCCAGCAGCTTAGATCGGTCGAACACTGAAGCTTTCTTT
CASSLDRSNTEAFF
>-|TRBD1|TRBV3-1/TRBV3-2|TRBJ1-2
TGTGCCAGCAGCCCGGGGACAGGGGAGAACTATGGCTACACCTTC
CASSPGTGENYGYTF
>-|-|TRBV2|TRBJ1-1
TGTGCCAGCAGTGAAAGAGGGAGAGCCACTGAAGCTTTCTTT
CASSERGRATEAFF
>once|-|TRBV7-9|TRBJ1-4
TGTGCCAGCAGCCCCCCCCGGGAAACACTGTTTTTT
CASSPPRETLFF
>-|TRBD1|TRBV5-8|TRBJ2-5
TGTGCCAGCAGCTTGGATGTGACAGGGGCTTCCCAGTACTTC
CASSLDVTGASQYF
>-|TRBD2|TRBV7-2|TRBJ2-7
TGTGCCAGCAGCGATTCGGGGGGGAGCTCCTACGAGCAGTACTTC
CASSDSGGSSYEQYF
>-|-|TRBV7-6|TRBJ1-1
TGTGCCAGCACCAGAGTGGGGGGTAGTAGCACTGAAGCTTTCTTT
CASTRVGGSSTEAFF
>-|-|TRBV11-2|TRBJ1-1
TGTGCCAGCAGCTTAGATCGTTCGGGTGAAGCTTTCTTT
CASSLDRSGEAFF
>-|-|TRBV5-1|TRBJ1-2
TGCGCCCGCAGCTTGGCCGGGGGGGCGCGGGACTATGGCTACACCTTC
CARSLAGGARDYGYTF
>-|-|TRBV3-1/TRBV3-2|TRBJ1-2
TGTGCCAGCAGCCAAGGCGCCAGGATTCAGGGTGGCTACACCTTC
CASSQGARIQGGYTF
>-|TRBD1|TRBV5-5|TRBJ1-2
TGTGCCAGCAGCAAAGGACAGGGGGGAGGTTATGGCTACACCTTC
CASSKGQGGGYGYTF
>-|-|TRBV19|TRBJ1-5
TGTGCCAGCCCCGGGACTGGCAATCAGCCCCAGCATTTT
CASPGTGNQPQHF
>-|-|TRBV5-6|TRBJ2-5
TGTGCCAGCAGCCAGCGGGTGGCCCGACAAGAGACCCAGTACTTC
CASSQRVARQETQYF
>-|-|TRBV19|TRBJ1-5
TGTGCCAGTAACACCGCGGGAGTTCAGCCCCAGCATTTT
CASNTAGVQPQHF
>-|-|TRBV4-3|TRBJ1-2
TGCGCCAGCAGCTACCAGGGGACCACCTATGGCTACACCTTC
CASSYQGTTYGYTF
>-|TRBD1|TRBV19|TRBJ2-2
TGTGCCAGTAGTAGACAGGCAGGGGGTCCTCCCTCGGGGACCGGGGAGCTGTTTTTT
CASSRQAGGPPSGTGELFF
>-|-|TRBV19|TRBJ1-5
TGTGCCAGTAGCCCTCGGAATCAGCCCCAGCATTTT
CASSPRNQPQHF
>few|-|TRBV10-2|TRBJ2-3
TGCGCCAGCAGTGAAAGGTTGCGGGGTTGGGATACGCAGTATTTT
CASSERLRGWDTQYF
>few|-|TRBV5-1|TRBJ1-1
TGCGCCACCGGCGAGGACGAGGGATCGAACACTGAAGCTTTCTTT
CATGEDEGSNTEAFF
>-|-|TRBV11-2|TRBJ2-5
TGTGCCAGCAGCGAAACCGGGTTTGGCCAGTACTTC
CASSETGFGQYF
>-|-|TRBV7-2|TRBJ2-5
TGTGCCAGCAGCTTAGCCGAGGGCGTAAAGTACTTC
CASSLAEGVKYF
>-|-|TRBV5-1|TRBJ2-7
TGCGCCAGCAGCCAAGACGGGGTAAGCTCCTACGAGCAGTACTTC
CASSQDGVSSYEQYF
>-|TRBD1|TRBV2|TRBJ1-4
TGTGCCAGCAGTAGACAGGGAGTGGGTGAAAAACTGTTTTTT
CASSRQGVGEKLFF
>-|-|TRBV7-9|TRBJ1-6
TGTGCCAGCAGCACGCGGGCCGGGGGAACCCTCCACTTT
CASSTRAGGTLHF
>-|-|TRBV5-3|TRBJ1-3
TGTGCCAGAAGCCCCCGGACTGGCTCTGGAAACACCATATATTTT
CARSPRTGSGNTIYF
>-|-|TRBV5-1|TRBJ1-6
TGCGCCAGCAGCTTGTCCGGCCAAGGGGAATCTTCACCCCTCCACTTT
CASSLSGQGESSPLHF
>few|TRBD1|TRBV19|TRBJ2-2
TGTGCCAGTAGTACTGGACAGGGATGGGGCACCGGGGAGCTGTTTTTT
CASSTGQGWGTGELFF
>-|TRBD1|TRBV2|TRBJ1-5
TGTGCCAGCAGTGAATCAGGGGGCGGTCAGCCCCAGCATTTT
CASSESGGGQPQHF
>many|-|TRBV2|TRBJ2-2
TGTGCCAGCATGGTCCAGGCGAACACCGGGGAGCTGTTTTTT
CASMVQANTGELFF
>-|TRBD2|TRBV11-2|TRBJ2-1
TGTGCCAGCAGCCTTACCGGGACTAGATACAATGAGCAGTTCTTC
CASSLTGTRYNEQFF
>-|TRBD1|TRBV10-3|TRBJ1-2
TGTGCCATCAGTGAGGGGGGACAGGGCGTTAAGTATGGCTACACCTTC
CAISEGGQGVKYGYTF
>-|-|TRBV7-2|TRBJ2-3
TGTGCCAGCAGCTTAGCCCCCGACGCGGCTACAGATACGCAGTATTTT
CASSLAPDAATDTQYF
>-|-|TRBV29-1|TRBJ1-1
TGCAGCGTTGATCACTCAGGGTCCGACACTGAAGCTTTCTTT
CSVDHSGSDTEAFF
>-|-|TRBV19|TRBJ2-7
TGTGCCAGTAGTATAGGATCCAGCGCTAGCTCCTACGAGCAGTACTTC
CASSIGSSASSYEQYF
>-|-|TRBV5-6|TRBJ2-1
TGTGCCAGCAGCTTGGCGTTCCCTTACAATGAGCAGTTCTTC
CASSLAFPYNEQFF